This TCR beta chain was profiled in a study of shared clonotypes between healthy human individuals (dated by TCRdb to 2019 to 2021). For the study in its entirety: The cohort included a few men and a couple of women between 18 and 49 years of age. Blood TCR repertoires of about five healthy adults were deeply sequenced to estimate repertoire size and the extent of clonotype sharing between individuals. Between about 0.94 and 8.9 billion PBMCs per donor were obtained by leukapheresis. For each donor, CD4 naive and CD4 memory were each given three plates, CD8 naive was given two plates, and CD8 memory was given one plate. Different laboratories and diverse techniques were used to prepare libraries and sequence TCR repertoires, to increase sequencing depth and limit assay-specific biases. Paper-wide results and their limitations: Because the study included only a small number of donors, the genetic and exposure-history diversity represented was limited. Larger estimated clonotype richness was generally found for naive subsets than for memory subsets. Based on pairwise subsampling, the degree of clonotype sharing among donors was expected to be affected by sequencing depth. Sampling was restricted to blood, and TCR repertoires in tissue are likely to differ from TCR repertoires in blood. Clonotypes shared by all four sorted-subset donors showed higher generation probabilities than non-shared clonotypes. Across a few donors, roughly 5.4% of naive CD4, roughly 3.4% of naive CD8, 2.3% of memory CD4, and approximately 0.4% of memory CD8 clonotypes were shared. Even with the large sequencing depth, rarefaction of the sorted-subset datasets indicated that sequencing was incomplete.

Using the deep immunoSEQ assay, multiplex PCR amplified TCR CDR3 regions from genomic DNA. Extracted genomic DNA from each cell subset was spread evenly across all wells of several immunoSEQ 96-well plates, with each plate serving as a replicate. For sorted subsets, each replicate PCR was loaded with roughly 190 ng genomic DNA, equivalent to roughly 30,000 T cell genomes. Purified libraries were measured with a Qubit 3.0 fluorometer, size-checked on a Bioanalyzer 2100, and measured again with the KAPA Library Quantification kit. Every immunoSEQ 96-well plate was sequenced on a dedicated single-read 150-cycle Illumina NextSeq 550 flow cell. The published analysis was carried out like this. The immunoSEQ output contained only junctional sequences without quality scores, so filtering could not match that applied to full-length reads. To assign V/J genes and CDR3, sequences were annotated against IMGT germline references using PyIR, a Python wrapper for IgBLAST v1.9. Reads were removed for weak V/J assignments (E-value above 1e-6), missing CDR3, stop codons, out-of-frame junctions, or ambiguous translated residues. V3J clonotypes were defined by identical inferred V gene, J gene, and CDR3 amino acid sequence. Percentage overlap between repertoires was calculated by dividing the number of shared unique clonotypes by the size of the smaller repertoire. Repertoire richness was assessed with RTK rarefaction, the Chao1 estimator, and Recon v2.1 estimates of unobserved clonotypes. Generation probabilities for all TCRbeta clonotypes obtained by the gDNA method from a handful of donors were computed using OLGA. Imported from immuneACCESS, the table was reduced by TCRdb to in-frame sequences with V and J called. These copies leave out some clones; in studies compared against another copy, an unresolved V gene accounts for under half, and the cause of the remainder is not known. V, J and clone size derive from that table, while D and trimming were established from the DNA sequence. The sample records more than 550,000 clones, 90% to 95% of which are singletons. Of the sample, roughly 22% is held by the ten largest clones.

Comment on this clone: Its binding antigen is unknown. Base-call qualities are not available, and no considerably larger clone is one nucleotide away. Other DNA sequences in the sample encode the same CDR3.

CDR3 length: 13 amino acids, cysteine to phenylalanine. This entry keeps only the CDR3 DNA: 39 bases, framed from base 1. Looking up the germline V gene yields CDR1 SQVTM and CDR2 ANQGSEA. The germline ends are 8 bases apart after V is trimmed by 3 bases and J by 0 bases. For the CD8 naive samples, CD45RO-negative cells were positively selected for CCR7, yielding a CD45RA+CCR7+ population from which TemRA cells were excluded. The donors were healthy, HIV-negative adults with no recently reported acute infections or vaccinations. Only Caucasian adults living in Nashville, Tennessee, USA were represented among the donors. Blood was collected by leukapheresis, and PBMCs were isolated by Ficoll-Histopaque density gradient centrifugation and then cryopreserved in liquid nitrogen vapor phase. Analytical flow cytometry was used to check the purity and quantity of each magnetically sorted T cell population. Genomic DNA was isolated from each sorted fraction and quantified by UV absorbance on a Nanodrop 2000c.

The V and J genes are TRBV29-1 and TRBJ2-5; the D gene is unclear. Sequencing was done on a sample of naive CD8+ T cells sorted from blood. The cell subset or site label, read with the paper, signifies: CD45RA+CCR7+. The receptor was derived from a man aged 30 to 45 in good health. In nucleotides, the sequence is TGCAGCGTTGAGCGGCAGAACCAAGAGACCCAGTACTTC. It is translated as CSVERQNQETQYF.